This T cell receptor (beta chain) was documented in a study of CD8 T cells in ankylosing spondylitis. Study observations and caveats: Among TCR beta sequences, a motif of under ten highly homologous variants appeared characteristic of ankylosing spondylitis blood.

TCRdb re-analysed the 5' RACE reads in MiXCR, keeping a single row per CDR3 protein. Of some 800,000 distinct CDR3 sequences detected, about 11% appear once; the ten largest clones hold about 0.49%. Comment on this clonotype: Antigen specificity is unknown.

The origin of this receptor is a male donor with ankylosing spondylitis. Sequenced sample: blood, either unsorted or a sorted T cell fraction (not recorded which).

In nucleotides, the CDR3 is TGTGCCAGCAGCCGCAGGTCCGGGCAGGGCGTCGGCGAGCAGTACTTC. It is translated as CASSRRSGQGVGEQYF. This chain joins TRBV4-2 and TRBJ2-7; D possibly corresponds to TRBD1 (5 bases). The germline gives CDR1 LGHNA, CDR2 YNFKEQ. The CDR3 extends over 16 amino acids. Between the trimmed V and J ends, which lost 4 bases and 6 bases, there was a span of 22 bases.